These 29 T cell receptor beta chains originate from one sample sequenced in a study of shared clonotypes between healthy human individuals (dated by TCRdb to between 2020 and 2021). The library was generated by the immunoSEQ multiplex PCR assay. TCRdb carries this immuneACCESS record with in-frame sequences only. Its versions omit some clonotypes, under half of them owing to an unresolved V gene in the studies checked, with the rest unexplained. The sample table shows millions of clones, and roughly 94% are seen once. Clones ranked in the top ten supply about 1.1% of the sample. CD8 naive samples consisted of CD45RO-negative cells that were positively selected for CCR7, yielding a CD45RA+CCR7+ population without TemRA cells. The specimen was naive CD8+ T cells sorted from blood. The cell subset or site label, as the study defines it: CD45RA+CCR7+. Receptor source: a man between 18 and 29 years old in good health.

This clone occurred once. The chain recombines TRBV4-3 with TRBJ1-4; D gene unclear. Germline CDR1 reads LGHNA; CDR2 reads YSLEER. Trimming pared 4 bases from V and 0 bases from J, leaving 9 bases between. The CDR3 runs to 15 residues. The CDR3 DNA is TGCGCCAGCAGCCGCGTGGAGACAACTAATGAAAAACTGTTTTTT. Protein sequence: CASSRVETTNEKLFF.

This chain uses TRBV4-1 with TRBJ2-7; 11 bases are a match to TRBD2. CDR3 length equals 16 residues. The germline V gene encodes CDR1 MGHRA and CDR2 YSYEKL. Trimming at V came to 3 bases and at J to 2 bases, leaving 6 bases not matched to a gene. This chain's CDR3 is CASSHTSGSYPYEQYF. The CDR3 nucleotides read TGCGCCAGCAGCCATACTAGCGGGAGTTACCCCTACGAGCAGTACTTC.

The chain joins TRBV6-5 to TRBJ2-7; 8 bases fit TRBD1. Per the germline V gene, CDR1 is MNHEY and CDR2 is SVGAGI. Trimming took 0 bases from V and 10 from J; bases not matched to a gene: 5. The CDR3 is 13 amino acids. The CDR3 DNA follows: TGTGCCAGCAGTTACTCTGTGGGACAGGTACAGTACTTC. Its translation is CASSYSVGQVQYF.

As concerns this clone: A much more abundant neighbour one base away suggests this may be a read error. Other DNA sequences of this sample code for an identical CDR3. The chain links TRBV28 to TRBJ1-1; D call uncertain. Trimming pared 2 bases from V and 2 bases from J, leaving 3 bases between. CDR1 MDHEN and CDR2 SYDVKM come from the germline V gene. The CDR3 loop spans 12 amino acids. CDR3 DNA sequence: TGTGCCAGCAGTTTAGGAAACACTGAAGCTTTCTTT. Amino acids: CASSLGNTEAFF.

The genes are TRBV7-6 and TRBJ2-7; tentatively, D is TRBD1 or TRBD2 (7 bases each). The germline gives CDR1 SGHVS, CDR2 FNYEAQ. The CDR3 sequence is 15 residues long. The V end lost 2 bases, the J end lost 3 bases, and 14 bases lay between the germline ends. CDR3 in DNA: TGTGCCAGCAGCTTAAGCGGGACAGCTTTCTACGAGCAGTACTTC. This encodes CASSLSGTAFYEQYF.

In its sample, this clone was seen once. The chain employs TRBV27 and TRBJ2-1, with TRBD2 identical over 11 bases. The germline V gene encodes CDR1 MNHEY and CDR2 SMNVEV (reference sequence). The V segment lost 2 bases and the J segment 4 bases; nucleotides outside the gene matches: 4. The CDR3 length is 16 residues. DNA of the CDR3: TGTGCCAGCAGTTTAATAGGGACTAGCGGTTACAATGAGCAGTTCTTC. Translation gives CASSLIGTSGYNEQFF.

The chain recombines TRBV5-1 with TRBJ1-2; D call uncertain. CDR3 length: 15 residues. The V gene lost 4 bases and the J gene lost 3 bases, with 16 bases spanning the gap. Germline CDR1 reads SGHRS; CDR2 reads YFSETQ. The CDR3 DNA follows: TGCGCCAGCAGCCCCGATTTCAGTACGCACTATGGCTACACCTTC. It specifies CASSPDFSTHYGYTF. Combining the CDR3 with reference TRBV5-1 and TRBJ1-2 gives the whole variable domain KAGVTQTPRYLIKTRGQQVTLSCSPISGHRSVSWYQQTPGQGLQFLFEYFSETQRNKGNFPGRFSGRQFSNSRSEMNVSTLELGDSALYLCASSPDFSTHYGYTFGSGTRLTVV.

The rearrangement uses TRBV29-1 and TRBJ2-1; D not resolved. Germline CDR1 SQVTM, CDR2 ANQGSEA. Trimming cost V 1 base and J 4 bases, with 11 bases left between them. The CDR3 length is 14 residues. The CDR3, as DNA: TGCAGCGTTGAAGGAACAGAGAGTTACAATGAGCAGTTCTTC. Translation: CSVEGTESYNEQFF.

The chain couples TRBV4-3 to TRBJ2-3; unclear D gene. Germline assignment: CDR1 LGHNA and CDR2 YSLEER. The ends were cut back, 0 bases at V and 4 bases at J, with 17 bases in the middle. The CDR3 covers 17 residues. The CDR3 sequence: CASSQDRTSLNSDTQYF. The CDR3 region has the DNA TGCGCCAGCAGCCAAGATCGGACGAGCCTGAACTCAGATACGCAGTATTTT.

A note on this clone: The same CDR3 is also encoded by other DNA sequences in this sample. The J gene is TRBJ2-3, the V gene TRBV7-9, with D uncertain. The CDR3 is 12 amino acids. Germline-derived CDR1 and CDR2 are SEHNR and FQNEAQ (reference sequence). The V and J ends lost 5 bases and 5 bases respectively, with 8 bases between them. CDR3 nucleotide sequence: TGTGCCAGCAGCCCTGGCGGAGATACGCAGTATTTT. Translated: CASSPGGDTQYF.

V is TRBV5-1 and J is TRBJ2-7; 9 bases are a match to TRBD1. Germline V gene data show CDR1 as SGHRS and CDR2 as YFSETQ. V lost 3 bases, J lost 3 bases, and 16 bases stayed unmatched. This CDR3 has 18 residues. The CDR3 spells CASSSPTSTGTGFYEQYF. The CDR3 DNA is TGCGCCAGCAGCTCACCCACTTCCACCGGGACAGGGTTCTACGAGCAGTACTTC.

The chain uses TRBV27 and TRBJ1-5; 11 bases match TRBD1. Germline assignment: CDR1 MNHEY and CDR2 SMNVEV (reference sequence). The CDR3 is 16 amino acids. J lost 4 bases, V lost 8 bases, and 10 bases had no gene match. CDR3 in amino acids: CASRVDGQGANQPQHF. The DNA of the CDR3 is TGTGCCAGCCGAGTGGACGGACAGGGGGCTAATCAGCCCCAGCATTTT.

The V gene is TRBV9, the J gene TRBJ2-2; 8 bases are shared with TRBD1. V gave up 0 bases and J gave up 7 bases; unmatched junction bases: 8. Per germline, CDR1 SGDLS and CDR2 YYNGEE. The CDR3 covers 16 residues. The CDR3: CASSVAGTGRYGELFF. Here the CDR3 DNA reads TGTGCCAGCAGCGTAGCTGGGACAGGTCGATACGGGGAGCTGTTTTTT.

The chain's CDR3 is CAWSVLGEDEQFF. In DNA, the CDR3 is TGTGCCTGGAGTGTACTAGGGGAAGATGAGCAGTTCTTC. The chain is built from TRBV30 and TRBJ2-1; D is tentatively TRBD1 or TRBD2 (5 bases each). V was pared by 0 bases and J by 8 bases, with 11 bases between. CDR3 length: 13 amino acids. Looked up from germline, CDR1 is GTSNPN and CDR2 is SVGIG (reference sequence).

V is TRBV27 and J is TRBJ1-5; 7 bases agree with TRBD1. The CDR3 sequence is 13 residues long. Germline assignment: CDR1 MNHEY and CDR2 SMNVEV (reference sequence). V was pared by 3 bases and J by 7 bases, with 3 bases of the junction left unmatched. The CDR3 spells CASSLTGTQPQHF. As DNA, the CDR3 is TGTGCCAGCAGTTTGACAGGGACCCAGCCCCAGCATTTT.

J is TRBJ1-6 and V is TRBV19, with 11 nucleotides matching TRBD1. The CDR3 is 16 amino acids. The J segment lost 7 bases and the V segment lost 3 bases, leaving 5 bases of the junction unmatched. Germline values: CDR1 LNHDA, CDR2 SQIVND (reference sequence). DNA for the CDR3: TGTGCCAGTAGTATCGGGGACAGGGGGTTCAATTCACCCCTCCACTTT. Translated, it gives CASSIGDRGFNSPLHF. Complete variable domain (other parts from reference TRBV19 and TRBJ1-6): DGGITQSPKYLFRKEGQNVTLSCEQNLNHDAMYWYRQDPGQGLRLIYYSQIVNDFQKGDIAEGYSVSREKKESFPLTVTSAQKNPTAFYLCASSIGDRGFNSPLHFGNGTRLTVT.

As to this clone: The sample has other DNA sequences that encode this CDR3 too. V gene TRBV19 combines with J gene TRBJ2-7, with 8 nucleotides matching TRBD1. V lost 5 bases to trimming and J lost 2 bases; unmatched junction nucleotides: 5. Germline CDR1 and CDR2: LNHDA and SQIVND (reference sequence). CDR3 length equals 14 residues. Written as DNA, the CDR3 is TGTGCCAGTAGTTTTGGGACAGGAGCCTACGAGCAGTACTTC. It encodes CASSFGTGAYEQYF.

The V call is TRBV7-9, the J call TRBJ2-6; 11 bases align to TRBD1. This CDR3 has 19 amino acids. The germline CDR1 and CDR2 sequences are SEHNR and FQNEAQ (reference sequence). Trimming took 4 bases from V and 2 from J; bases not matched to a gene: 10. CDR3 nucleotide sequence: TGTGCCAGCAGCTCTCGGACAGGGGGCGCCTGGGCTGGGGCCAACGTCCTGACTTTC. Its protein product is CASSSRTGGAWAGANVLTF.

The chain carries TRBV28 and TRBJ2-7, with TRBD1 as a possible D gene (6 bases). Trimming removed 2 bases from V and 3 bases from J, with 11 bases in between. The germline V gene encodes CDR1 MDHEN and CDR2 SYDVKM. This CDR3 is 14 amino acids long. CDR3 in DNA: TGTGCCAGCAGTTTACACGGGACACTCTACGAGCAGTACTTC. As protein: CASSLHGTLYEQYF.

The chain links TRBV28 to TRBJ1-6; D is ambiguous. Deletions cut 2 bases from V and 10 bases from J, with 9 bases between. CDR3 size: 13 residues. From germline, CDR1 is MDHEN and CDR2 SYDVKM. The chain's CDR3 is CASSLTLTSPLHF. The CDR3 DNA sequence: TGTGCCAGCAGTTTAACGCTAACCTCACCCCTCCACTTT.

The CDR3 sequence: CSVERLESSYNEQFF. The CDR3 DNA follows: TGCAGCGTTGAACGACTAGAGAGCTCCTACAATGAGCAGTTCTTC. The V and J genes are TRBV29-1 and TRBJ2-1; the D gene is possibly TRBD2 (6 bases). Germline lookup yields CDR1 SQVTM and CDR2 ANQGSEA. Trimming pared 2 bases from V and 0 bases from J, leaving 11 bases between. CDR3 size: 15 residues.

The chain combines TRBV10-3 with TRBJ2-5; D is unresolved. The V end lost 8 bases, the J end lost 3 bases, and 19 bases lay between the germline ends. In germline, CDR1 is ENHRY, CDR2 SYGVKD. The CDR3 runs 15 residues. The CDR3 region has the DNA TGTGCCATCCGCAATCCTACTGCGCAGGAAGAGACCCAGTACTTC. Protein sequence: CAIRNPTAQEETQYF.

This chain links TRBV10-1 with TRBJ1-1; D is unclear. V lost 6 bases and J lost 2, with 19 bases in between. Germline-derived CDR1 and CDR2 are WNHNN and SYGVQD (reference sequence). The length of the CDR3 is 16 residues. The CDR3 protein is CASSEAREGLNTEAFF. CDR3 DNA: TGCGCCAGCAGCGAGGCCCGGGAGGGTTTAAACACTGAAGCTTTCTTT.

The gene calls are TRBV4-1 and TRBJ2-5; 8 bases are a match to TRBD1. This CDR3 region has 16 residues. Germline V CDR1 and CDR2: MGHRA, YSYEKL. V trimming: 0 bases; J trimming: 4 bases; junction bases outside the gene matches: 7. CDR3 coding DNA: TGCGCCAGCAGCCAAGATCTCGGACAGGGACGAGAGACCCAGTACTTC. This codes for CASSQDLGQGRETQYF.

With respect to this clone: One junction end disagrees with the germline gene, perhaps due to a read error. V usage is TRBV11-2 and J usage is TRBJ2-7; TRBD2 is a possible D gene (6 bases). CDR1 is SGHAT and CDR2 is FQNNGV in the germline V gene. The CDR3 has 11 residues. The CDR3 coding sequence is TGTGCCAGCAGCCTGGTGGCGGGGTGGTCCTTC. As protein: CASSLVAGWSF.

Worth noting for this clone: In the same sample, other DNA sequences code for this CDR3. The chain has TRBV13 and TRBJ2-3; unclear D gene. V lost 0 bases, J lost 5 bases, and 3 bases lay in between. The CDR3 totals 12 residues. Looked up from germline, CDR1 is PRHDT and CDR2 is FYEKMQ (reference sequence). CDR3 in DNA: TGTGCCAGCAGCTTAGGGCTAGATACGCAGTATTTT. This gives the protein CASSLGLDTQYF.

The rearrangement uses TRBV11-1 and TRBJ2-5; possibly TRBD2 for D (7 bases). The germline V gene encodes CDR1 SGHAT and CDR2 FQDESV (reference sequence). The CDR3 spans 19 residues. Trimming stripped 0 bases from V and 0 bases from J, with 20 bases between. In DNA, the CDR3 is TGTGCCAGCAGCTTAGCGGAAAAGGGGGATCGGGGGGACCAAGAGACCCAGTACTTC. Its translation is CASSLAEKGDRGDQETQYF.

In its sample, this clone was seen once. CDR3 nucleotide sequence: TGCGCCAGCAGCCAAGTAGCCGGACAGGCCTACGAGCAGTACTTC. It translates to CASSQVAGQAYEQYF. The genes are TRBV4-1 and TRBJ2-7; TRBD1 aligns across 7 bases. V dropped 1 base and J dropped 2; count of bases not matched to a gene: 5. The V gene's germline CDR1 is MGHRA and CDR2 YSYEKL. The CDR3 runs 15 residues.

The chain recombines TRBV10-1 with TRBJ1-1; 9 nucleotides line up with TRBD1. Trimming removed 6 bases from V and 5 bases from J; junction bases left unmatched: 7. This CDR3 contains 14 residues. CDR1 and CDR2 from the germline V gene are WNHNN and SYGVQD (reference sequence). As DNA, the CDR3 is TGCGCCAGCAGCAACAGGGGGCCGGGGACTGAAGCTTTCTTT. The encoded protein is CASSNRGPGTEAFF.